This TCR beta chain was identified during a study of blood T cells in healthy people across ages. Germline V gene lookup returns CDR1 MNHNY and CDR2 SVGAGI (reference sequence). Trimming cost V 0 bases and J 1 base, with 8 bases left between them. The length of the CDR3 is 15 residues. Broader study findings: Diversity was higher, and naive CD4+ cells more numerous, in long-lived donors than in aged donors. Diversity of TCR beta per million T cells declined in a roughly linear way with age.

This clonotype turned up a few times. The antigen remains unidentified. Sample-barcoded 5' priming and a J-beta primer mix drove a second PCR of roughly 6 to 12 cycles. Each cDNA molecule was tagged by a template-switch adaptor that had 12 random nucleotides. TCRdb used MiXCR to reprocess the 5' RACE reads, holding one entry per CDR3 protein. The sample includes hundreds of thousands of distinct CDR3 sequences, 35% to 50% of them seen just once. The authors extracted at least 5 micrograms of total RNA per sample. The V and J genes are TRBV6-6 and TRBJ2-3, with no clear D. The specimen was blood. The clonotype originates from a man of 80 years or more in good health. CDR3 amino acids: CASSYSFSGTDTQYF. The CDR3 DNA sequence: TGTGCCAGCAGTTACTCGTTTTCAGGCACAGATACGCAGTATTTT.